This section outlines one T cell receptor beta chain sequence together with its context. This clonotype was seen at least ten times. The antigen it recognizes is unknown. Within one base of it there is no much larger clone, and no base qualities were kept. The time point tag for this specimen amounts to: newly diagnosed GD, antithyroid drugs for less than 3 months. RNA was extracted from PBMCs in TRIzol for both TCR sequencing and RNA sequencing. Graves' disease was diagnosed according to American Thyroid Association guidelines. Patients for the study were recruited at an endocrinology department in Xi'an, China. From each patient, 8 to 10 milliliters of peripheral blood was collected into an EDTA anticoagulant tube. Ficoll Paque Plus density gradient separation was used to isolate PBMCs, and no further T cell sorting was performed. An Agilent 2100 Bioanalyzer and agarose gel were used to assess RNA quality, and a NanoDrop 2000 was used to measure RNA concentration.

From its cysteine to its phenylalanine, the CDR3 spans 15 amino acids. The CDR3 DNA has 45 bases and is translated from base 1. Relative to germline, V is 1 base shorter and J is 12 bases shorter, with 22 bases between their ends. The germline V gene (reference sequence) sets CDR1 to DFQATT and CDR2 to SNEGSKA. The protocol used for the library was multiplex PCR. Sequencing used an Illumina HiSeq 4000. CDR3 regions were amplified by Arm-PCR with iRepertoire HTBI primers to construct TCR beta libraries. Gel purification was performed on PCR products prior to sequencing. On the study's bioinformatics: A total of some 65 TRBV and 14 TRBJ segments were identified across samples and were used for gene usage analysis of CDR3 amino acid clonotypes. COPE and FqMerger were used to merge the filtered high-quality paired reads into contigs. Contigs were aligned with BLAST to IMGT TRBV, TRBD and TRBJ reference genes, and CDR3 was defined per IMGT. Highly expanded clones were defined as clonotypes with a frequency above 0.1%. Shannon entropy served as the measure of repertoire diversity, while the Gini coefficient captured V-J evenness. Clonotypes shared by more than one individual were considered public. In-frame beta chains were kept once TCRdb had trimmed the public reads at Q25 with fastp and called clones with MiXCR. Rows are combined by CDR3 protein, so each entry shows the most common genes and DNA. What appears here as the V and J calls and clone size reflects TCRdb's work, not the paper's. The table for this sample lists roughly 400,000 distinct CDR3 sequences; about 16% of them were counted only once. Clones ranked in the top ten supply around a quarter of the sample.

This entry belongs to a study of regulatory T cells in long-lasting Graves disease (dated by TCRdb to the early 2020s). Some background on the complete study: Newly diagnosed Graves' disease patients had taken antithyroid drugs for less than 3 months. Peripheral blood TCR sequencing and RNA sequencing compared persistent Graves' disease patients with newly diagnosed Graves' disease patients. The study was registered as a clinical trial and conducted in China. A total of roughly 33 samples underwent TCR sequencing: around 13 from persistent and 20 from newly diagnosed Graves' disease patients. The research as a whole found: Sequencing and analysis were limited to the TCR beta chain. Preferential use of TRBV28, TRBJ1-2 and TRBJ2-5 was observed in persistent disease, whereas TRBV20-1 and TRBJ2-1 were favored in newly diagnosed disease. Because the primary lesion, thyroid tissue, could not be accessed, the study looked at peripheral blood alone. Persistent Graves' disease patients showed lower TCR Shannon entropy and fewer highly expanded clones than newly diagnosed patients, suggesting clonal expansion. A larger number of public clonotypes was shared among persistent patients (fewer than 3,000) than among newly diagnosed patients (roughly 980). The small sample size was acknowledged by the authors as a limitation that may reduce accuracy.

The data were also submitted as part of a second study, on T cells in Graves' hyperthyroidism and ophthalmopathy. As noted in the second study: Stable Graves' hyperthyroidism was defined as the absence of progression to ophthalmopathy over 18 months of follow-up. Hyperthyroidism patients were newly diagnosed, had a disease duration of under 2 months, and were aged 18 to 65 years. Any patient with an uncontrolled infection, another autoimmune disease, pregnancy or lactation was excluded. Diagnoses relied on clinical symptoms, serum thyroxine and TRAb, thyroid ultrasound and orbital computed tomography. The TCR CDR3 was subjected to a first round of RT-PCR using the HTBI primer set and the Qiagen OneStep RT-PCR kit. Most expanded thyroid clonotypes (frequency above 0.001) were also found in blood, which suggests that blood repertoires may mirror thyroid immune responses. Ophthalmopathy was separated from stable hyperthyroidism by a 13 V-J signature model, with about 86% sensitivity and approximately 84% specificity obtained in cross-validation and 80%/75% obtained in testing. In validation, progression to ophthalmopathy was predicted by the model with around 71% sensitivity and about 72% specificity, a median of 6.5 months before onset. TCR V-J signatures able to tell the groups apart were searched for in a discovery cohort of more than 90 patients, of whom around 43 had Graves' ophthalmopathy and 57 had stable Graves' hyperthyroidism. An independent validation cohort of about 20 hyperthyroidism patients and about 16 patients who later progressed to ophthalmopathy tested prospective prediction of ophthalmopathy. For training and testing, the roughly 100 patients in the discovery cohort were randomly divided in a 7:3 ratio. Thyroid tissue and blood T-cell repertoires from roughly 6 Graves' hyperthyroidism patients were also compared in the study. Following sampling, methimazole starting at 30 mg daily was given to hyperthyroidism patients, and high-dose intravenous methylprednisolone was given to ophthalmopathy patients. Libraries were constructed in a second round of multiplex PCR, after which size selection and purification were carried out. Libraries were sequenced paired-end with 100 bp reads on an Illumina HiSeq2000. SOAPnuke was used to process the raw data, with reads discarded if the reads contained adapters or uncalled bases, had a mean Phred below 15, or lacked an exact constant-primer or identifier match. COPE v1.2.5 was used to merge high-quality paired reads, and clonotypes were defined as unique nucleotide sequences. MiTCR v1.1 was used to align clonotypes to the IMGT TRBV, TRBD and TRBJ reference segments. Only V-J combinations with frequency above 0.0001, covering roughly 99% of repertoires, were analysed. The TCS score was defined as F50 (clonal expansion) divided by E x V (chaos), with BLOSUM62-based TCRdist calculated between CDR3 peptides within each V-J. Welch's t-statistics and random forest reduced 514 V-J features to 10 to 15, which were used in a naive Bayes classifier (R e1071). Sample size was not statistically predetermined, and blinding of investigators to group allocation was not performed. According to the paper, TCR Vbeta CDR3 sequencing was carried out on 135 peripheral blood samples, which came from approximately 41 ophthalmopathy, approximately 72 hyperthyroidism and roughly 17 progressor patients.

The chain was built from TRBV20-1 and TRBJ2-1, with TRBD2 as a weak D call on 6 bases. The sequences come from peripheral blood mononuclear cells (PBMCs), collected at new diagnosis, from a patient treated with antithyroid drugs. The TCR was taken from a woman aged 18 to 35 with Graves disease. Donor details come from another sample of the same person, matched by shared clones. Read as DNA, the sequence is TGCAGTGCTAGAGCAATGGGCGGGAACCTGGATGGGCAGTTCTTC. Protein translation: CSARAMGGNLDGQFF.